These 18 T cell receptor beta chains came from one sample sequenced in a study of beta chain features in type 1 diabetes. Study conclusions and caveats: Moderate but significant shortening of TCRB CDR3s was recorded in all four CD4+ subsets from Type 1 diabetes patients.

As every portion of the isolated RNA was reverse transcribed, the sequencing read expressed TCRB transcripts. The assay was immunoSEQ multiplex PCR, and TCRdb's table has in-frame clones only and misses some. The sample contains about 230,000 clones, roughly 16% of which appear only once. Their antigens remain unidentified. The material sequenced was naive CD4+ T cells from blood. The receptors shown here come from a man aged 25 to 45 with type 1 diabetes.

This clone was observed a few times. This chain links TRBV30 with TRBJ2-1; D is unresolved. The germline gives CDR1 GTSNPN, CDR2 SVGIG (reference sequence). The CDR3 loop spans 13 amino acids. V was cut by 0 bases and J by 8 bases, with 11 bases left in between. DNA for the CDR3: TGTGCCTGGAGTGTGAACACCAACGATGAGCAGTTCTTC. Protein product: CAWSVNTNDEQFF. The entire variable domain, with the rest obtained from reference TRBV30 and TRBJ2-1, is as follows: SQTIHQWPATLVQPVGSPLSLECTVEGTSNPNLYWYRQAAGRGLQLLFYSVGIGQISSEVPQNLSASRPQDRQFILSSKKLLLSDSGFYLCAWSVNTNDEQFFGPGTRLTVL.

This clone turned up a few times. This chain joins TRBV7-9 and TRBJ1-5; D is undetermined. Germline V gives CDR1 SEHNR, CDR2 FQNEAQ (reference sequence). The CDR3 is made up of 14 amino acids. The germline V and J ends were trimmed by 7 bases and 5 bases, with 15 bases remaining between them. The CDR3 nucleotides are TGTGCCAGCACCGAAAATTCTGGGGATCAGCCCCAGCATTTT. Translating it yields CASTENSGDQPQHF.

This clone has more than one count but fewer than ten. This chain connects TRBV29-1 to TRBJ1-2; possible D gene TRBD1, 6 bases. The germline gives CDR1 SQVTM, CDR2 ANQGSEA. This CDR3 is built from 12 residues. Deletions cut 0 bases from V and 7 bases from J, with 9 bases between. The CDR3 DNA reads TGCAGCGTTGAAGATCGGGACACTGGCTACACCTTC. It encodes CSVEDRDTGYTF. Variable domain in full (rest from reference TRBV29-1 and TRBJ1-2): SAVISQKPSRDICQRGTSLTIQCQVDSQVTMMFWYRQQPGQSLTLIATANQGSEATYESGFVIDKFPISRPNLTFSTLTVSNMSPEDSSIYLCSVEDRDTGYTFGSGTRLTVV.

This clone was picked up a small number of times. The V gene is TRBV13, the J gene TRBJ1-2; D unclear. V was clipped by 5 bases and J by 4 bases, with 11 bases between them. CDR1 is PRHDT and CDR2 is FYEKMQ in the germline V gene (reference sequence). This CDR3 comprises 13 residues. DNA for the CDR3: TGTGCCAGCAGCCCCTGGGTAGTCTATGGCTACACCTTC. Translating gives CASSPWVVYGYTF.

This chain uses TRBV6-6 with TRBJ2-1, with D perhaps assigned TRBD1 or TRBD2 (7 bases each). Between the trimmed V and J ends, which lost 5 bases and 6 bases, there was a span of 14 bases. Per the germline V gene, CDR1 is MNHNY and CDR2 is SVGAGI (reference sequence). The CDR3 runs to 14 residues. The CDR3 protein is CASSQGGTGNEQFF. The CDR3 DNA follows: TGTGCCAGCAGTCAGGGGGGGACGGGCAATGAGCAGTTCTTC.

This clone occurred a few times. CDR3 DNA: TGCGCCAGCAGCCCAGCCGGGCCCCGGACACCAGATACGCAGTATTTT. This encodes CASSPAGPRTPDTQYF. V is TRBV4-1 and J is TRBJ2-3; tentatively, D is TRBD1 (5 bases). V lost 4 bases and J 4 bases, leaving 18 bases between the germline ends. The CDR3 is made up of 16 amino acids. From germline, CDR1 is MGHRA and CDR2 YSYEKL.

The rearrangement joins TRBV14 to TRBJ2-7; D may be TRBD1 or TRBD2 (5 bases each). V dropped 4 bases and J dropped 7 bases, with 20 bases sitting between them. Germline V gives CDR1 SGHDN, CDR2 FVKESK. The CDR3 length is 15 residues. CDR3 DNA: TGTGCCAGCAGCCCCTCTCGGGACGGCATGAGAGAGCAGTACTTC. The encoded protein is CASSPSRDGMREQYF.

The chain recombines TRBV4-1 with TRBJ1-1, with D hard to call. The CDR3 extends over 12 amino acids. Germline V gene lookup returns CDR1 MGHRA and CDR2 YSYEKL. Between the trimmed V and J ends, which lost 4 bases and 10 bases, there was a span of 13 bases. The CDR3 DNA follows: TGCGCCAGCAGCCTATTTAAGGGTAGAGCTTTCTTT. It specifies CASSLFKGRAFF.

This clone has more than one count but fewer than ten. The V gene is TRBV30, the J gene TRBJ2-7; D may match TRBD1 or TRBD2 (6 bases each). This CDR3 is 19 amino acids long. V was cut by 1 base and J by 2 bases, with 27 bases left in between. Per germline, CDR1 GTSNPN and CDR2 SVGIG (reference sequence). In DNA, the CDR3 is TGTGCCTGGAGTGCCCCCGTCGGGGGCCCCCTTGGGAGGCCCTACGAGCAGTACTTC. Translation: CAWSAPVGGPLGRPYEQYF.

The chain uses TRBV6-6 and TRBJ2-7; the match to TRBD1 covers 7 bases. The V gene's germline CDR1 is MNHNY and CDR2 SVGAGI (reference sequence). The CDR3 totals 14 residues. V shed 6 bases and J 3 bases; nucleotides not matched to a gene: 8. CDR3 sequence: CASRTSTGYYEQYF. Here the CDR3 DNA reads TGTGCCAGCAGAACCTCGACAGGGTACTACGAGCAGTACTTC.

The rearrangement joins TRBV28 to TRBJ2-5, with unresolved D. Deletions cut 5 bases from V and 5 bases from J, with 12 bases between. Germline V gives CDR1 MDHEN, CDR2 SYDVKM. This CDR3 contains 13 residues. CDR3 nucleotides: TGTGCCAGCAGTCGCGGAATTGCGGAGACCCAGTACTTC. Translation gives CASSRGIAETQYF.

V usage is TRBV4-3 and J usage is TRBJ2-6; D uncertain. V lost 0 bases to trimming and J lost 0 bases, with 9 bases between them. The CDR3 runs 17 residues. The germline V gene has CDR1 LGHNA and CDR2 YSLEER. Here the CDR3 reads CASSQDPNFSGANVLTF. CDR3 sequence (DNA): TGCGCCAGCAGCCAAGATCCTAACTTCTCTGGGGCCAACGTCCTGACTTTC.

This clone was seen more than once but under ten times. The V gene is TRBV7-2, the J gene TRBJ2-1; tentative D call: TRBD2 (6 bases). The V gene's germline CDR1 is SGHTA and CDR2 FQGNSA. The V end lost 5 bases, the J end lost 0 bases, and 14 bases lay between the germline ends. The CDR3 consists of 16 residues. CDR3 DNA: TGTGCCAGCAGCGCAAGCGGGTCTAGCTCCTACAATGAGCAGTTCTTC. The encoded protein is CASSASGSSSYNEQFF.

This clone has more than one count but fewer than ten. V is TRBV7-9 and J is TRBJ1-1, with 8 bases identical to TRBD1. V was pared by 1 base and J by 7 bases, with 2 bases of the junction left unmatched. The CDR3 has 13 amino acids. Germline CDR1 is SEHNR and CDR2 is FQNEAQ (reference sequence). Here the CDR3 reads CASSLGGQGEAFF. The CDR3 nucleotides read TGTGCCAGCAGCTTAGGAGGACAGGGTGAAGCTTTCTTT.

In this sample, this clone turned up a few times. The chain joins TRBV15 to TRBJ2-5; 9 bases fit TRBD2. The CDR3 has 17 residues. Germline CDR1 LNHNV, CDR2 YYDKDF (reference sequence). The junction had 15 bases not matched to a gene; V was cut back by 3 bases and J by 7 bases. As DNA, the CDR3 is TGTGCCACCAGCAGTCGAACCTGGGAGCGGGGGGTATCGACCCAGTACTTC. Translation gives CATSSRTWERGVSTQYF.

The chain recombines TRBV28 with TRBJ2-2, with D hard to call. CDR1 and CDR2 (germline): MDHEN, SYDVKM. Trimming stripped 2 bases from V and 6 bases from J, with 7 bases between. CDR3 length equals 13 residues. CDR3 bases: TGTGCCAGCAGTTTAGGGGTTCCCGGGGAGCTGTTTTTT. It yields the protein CASSLGVPGELFF.

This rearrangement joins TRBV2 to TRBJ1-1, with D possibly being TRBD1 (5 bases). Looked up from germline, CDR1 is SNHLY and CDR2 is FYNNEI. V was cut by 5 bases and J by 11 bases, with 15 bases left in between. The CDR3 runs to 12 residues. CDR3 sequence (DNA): TGTGCCAGCAGTTCGGACGGGGCGTGGGCTTTCTTT. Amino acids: CASSSDGAWAFF. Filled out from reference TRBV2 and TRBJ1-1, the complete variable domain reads EPEVTQTPSHQVTQMGQEVILRCVPISNHLYFYWYRQILGQKVEFLVSFYNNEISEKSEIFDDQFSVERPDGSNFTLKIRSTKLEDSAMYFCASSSDGAWAFFGQGTRLTVV.

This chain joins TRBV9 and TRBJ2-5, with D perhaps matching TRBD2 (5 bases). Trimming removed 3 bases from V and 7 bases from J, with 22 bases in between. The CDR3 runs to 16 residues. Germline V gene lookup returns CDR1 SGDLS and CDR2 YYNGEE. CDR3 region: CASSASGRARRRTQYF. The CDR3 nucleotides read TGTGCCAGCAGCGCCTCTGGACGGGCTCGGAGGAGGACCCAGTACTTC.